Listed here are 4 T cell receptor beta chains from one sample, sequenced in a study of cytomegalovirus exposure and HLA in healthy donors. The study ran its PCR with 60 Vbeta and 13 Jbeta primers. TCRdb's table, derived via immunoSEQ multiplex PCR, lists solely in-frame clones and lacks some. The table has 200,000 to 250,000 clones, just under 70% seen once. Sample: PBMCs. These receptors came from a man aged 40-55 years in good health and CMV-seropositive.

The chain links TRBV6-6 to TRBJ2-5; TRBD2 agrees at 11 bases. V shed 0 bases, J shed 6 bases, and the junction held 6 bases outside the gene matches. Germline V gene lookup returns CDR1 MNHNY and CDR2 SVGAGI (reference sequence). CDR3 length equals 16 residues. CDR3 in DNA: TGTGCCAGCAGTTACTCGACTAGCGGGGAGGCAAAGACCCAGTACTTC. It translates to CASSYSTSGEAKTQYF.

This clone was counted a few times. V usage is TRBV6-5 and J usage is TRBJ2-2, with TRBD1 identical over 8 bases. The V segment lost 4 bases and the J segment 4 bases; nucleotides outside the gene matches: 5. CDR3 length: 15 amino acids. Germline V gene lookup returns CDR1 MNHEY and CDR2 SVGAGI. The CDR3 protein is CASSSGQVRTGELFF. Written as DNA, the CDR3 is TGTGCCAGCAGTTCGGGACAGGTTCGCACCGGGGAGCTGTTTTTT.

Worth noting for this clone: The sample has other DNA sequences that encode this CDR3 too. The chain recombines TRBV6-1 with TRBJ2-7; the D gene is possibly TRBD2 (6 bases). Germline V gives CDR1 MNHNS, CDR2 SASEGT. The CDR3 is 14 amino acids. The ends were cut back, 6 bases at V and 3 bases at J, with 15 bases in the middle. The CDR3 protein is CASSPIRGNYEQYF. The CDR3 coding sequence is TGTGCCAGCAGCCCTATCCGGGGGAACTACGAGCAGTACTTC.

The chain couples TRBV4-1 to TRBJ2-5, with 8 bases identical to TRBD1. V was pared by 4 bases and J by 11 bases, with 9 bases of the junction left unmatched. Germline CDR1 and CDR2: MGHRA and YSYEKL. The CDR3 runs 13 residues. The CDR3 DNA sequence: TGCGCCAGCAGCCGAGACAGGGGCTGGGAGCAGTACTTC. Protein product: CASSRDRGWEQYF.